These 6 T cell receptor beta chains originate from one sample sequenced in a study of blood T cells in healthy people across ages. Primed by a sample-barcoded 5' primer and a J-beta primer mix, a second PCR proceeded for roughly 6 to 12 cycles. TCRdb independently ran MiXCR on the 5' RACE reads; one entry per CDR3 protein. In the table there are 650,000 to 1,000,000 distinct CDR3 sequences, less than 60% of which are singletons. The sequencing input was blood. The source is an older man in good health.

CDR3: CSARARSGTTDTQYF. The CDR3 coding sequence is TGCAGTGCTAGAGCTCGGAGCGGGACGACAGATACGCAGTATTTT. The chain couples TRBV20-1 to TRBJ2-3, with 7 bases fitting TRBD2. The germline gives CDR1 DFQATT, CDR2 SNEGSKA (reference sequence). Unmatched junction bases numbered 7, after V lost 1 base and J lost 3 bases. This CDR3 has 15 residues.

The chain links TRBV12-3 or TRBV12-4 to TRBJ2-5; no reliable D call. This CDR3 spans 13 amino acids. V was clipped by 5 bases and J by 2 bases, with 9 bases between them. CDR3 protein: CASSNGRQETQYF. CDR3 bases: TGTGCCAGCAGTAACGGAAGACAAGAGACCCAGTACTTC.

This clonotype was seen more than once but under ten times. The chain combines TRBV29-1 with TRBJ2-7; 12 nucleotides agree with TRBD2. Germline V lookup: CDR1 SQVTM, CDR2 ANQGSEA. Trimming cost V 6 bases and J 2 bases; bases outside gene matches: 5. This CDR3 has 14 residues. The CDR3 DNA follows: TGCAGCGTGGAAACTAGCGGGAGGCCCTACGAGCAGTACTTC. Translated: CSVETSGRPYEQYF.

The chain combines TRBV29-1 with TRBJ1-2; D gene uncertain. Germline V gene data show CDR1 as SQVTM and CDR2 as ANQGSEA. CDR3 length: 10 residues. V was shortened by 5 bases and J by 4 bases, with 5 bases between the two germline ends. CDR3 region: CSVPGYGYTF. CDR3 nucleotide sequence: TGCAGCGTTCCGGGCTATGGCTACACCTTC.

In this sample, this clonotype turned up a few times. CDR3 residues: CASSLRERDEQFF. The DNA of the CDR3 is TGTGCCAGCAGTTTGAGGGAAAGGGATGAGCAGTTCTTC. V is TRBV27 and J is TRBJ2-1; D is possibly TRBD2 (5 bases). CDR1 MNHEY and CDR2 SMNVEV come from the germline V gene (reference sequence). Trimming took off 3 bases at V and 8 bases at J, with 11 bases between the two ends. This CDR3 spans 13 amino acids.

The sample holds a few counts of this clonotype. The CDR3 bases are TGCAGCGTTGAACCGGGGGCTGGCTACAATGAGCAGTTCTTC. This translates into CSVEPGAGYNEQFF. The rearrangement links TRBV29-1 to TRBJ2-1; D may correspond to TRBD1 or TRBD2 (6 bases each). CDR1 and CDR2 (germline): SQVTM, ANQGSEA. The CDR3 length is 14 residues. V was trimmed by 2 bases and J by 3 bases, leaving 11 bases between them.